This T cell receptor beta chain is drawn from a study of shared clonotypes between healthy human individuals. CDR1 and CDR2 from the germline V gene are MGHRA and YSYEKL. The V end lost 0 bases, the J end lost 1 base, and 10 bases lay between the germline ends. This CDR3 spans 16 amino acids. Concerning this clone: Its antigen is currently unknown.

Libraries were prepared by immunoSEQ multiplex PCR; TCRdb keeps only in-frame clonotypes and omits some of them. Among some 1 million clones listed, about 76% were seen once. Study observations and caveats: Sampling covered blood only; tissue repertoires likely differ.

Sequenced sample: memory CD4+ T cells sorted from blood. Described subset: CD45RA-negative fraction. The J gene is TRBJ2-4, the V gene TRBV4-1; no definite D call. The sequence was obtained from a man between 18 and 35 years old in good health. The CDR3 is CASSQDESVAKNIQYF. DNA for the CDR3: TGCGCCAGCAGCCAAGATGAGAGCGTGGCCAAAAACATTCAGTACTTC.